The clone carrying this T cell receptor (beta chain) was found a few times. The sample originates from a study of blood T cell repertoires in COVID-19. The overall study: Donors in the United States, Italy and Spain gave samples during acute or convalescent COVID-19. T cells, B-cell-depleted T cells, or PBMCs supplied cDNA or gDNA.

In the original analysis: Counts of nucleated cells, estimated from reference gene primer amplification, were obtained. The data were produced by immunoSEQ multiplex PCR, yet TCRdb's version contains in-frame clones alone and is incomplete. That table furnishes V, J and clone size, whereas the DNA furnished D and trimming. The profile covers about 120,000 clones, with 82% appearing a single time and approximately 5% taken by the ten largest. Losses at the gene ends were 1 base for V and 9 bases for J; bases not matched to a gene: 7. In germline, CDR1 is SEHNR, CDR2 FQNEAQ (reference sequence). The CDR3 has 14 amino acids.

This TCR was recovered from a woman in her seventies with acute or convalescent COVID-19. The rearrangement links TRBV7-9 to TRBJ1-1; 8 nucleotides align to TRBD1. What was sequenced was peripheral blood. For the CDR3, the DNA is TGTGCCAGCAGCTTAGAGGAGAGGACAGGGCAAGCTTTCTTT. Translated: CASSLEERTGQAFF.